This TCR beta chain was captured in a study of identical twins. Trimming cost V 0 bases and J 5 bases, with 8 bases left between them. The germline V gene has CDR1 MNHEY and CDR2 SVGEGT. The CDR3 loop spans 14 amino acids. TCRdb reprocessed the 5' RACE reads via MiXCR and lists one record per CDR3 protein. The data hold some 190,000 distinct CDR3 sequences, with about a sixth observed a single time. With respect to this clonotype: Its antigen is not known.

Findings and caveats of the study: Within monozygotic twins, out-of-frame TCR alpha sharing was underestimated by the models. Cord blood's abundant beta clonotypes had fewer insertions, unlike memory repertoires.

This sample was shared with a second study, whose subject was T cells expressing NK-cell markers. From that study: Uncertainty persisted over the HCMV specificity of expanded NKG2C+ T cell clones.

This sequence joins TRBV6-2 or TRBV6-3 and TRBJ2-1; D unclear. The specimen sequenced was CD8+ T cells sorted from blood. The clonotype originates from a woman between 18 and 30 years old in good health. The CDR3 coding sequence is TGTGCCAGCAGTTACTCCGGCGGAAACAATGAGCAGTTCTTC. This translates into CASSYSGGNNEQFF.